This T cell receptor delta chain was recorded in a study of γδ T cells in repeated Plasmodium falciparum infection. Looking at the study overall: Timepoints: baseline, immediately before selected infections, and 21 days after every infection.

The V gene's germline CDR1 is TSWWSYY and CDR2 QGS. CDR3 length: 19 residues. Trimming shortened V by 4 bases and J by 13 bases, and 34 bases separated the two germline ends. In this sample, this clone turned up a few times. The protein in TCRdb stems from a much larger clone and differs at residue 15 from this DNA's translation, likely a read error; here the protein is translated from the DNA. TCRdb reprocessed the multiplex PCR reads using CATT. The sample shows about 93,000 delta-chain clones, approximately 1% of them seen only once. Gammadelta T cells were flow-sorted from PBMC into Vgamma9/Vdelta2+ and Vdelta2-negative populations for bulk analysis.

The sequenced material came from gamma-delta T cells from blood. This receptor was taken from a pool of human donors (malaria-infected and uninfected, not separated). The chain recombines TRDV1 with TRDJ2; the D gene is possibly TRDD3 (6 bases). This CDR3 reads CALGAPRGRWGLFICPLFF. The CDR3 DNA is TGTGCTCTTGGGGCCCCTCGGGGGCGATGGGGGCTATTTATATGCCCACTCTTCTTT.